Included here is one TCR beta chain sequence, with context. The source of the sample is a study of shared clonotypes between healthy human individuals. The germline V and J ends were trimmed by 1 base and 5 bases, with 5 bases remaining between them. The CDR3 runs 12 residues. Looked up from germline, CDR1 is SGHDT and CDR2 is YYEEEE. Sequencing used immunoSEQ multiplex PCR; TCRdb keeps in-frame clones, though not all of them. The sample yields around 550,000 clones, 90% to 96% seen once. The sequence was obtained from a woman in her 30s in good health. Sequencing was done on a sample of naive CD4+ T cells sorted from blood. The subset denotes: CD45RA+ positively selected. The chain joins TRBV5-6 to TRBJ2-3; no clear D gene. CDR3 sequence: CASSLLRDTQYF. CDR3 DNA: TGTGCCAGCAGCTTGTTGAGAGATACGCAGTATTTT.